The TCR beta chain described here comes from a study of identical twins. There are a few counts of this clonotype. Its antigen is currently unknown. The CDR3 is 16 amino acids. Germline-derived CDR1 and CDR2 are SGHRS and YFSETQ. V dropped 2 bases and J dropped 5; count of bases not matched to a gene: 9. Study-wide points: Conclusions were drawn cross-sectionally by statistical analysis, without following the same donors.

TCRdb recomputed calls from the 5' RACE reads with MiXCR, one row per CDR3 protein. Of some 230,000 distinct CDR3 sequences listed, 5.5% to 7.5% are singletons. This same sample was also part of a study on T cells expressing NK-cell markers. From that study: Out of eight donors sequenced, seven tested HCMV-seropositive and the remaining one seronegative.

This TCR was recovered from a woman under 30 in good health. The specimen was CD8+ T cells sorted from blood. The genes are TRBV5-1 and TRBJ2-3; TRBD1 aligns across 9 bases. CDR3 nucleotide sequence: TGCGCCAGCAGCTTTTGGGGACAGGGATTTCTAGATACGCAGTATTTT. Its protein product is CASSFWGQGFLDTQYF.